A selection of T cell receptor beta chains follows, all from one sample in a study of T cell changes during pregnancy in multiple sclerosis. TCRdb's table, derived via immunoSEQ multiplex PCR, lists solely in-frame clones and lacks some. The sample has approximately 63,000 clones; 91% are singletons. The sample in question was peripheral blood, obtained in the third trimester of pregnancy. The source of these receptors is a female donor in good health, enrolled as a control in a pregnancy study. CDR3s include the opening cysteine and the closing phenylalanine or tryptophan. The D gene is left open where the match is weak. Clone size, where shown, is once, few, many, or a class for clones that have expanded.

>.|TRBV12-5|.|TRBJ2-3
TGTGCTAGTGGTTCAGGCCTCTTTAGGGATACGCAGTATTTT
CASGSGLFRDTQYF
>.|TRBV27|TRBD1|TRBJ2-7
TGTGCCAGCAGTTTCCACGGGACAGGCCTTTCCTACGAGCAGTACTTC
CASSFHGTGLSYEQYF
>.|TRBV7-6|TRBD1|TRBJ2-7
TGTGCCAGCAGCTTCGGGGACAGTACCTACGAGCAGTACTTC
CASSFGDSTYEQYF
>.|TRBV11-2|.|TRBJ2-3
TGTGCCAGCAGCTTAGGACCGGAGAGTGCTAATACGCAGTATTTT
CASSLGPESANTQYF
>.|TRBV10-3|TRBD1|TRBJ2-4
TGTGCCATCAGTGAGTCCACAGGGGGCGCGAGCATTCAGTACTTC
CAISESTGGASIQYF
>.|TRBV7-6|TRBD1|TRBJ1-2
TGTGCCAGCAGCCCGGGACAGGTCCGTGGCTACACCTTC
CASSPGQVRGYTF
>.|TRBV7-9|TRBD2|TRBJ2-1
TGTGCCAGCAGCCCTGCCAACAAGGGGGGGACTAGCGGAAATGAGCAGTTCTTC
CASSPANKGGTSGNEQFF
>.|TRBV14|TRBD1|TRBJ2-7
TGTGCCAGCAGAAAAAACAGGGGCCGTACCTACGAGCAGTACTTC
CASRKNRGRTYEQYF
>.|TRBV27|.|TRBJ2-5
TGTGCCAGCAGTTTATTTCCAGGGCTTCAAGAGACCCAGTACTTC
CASSLFPGLQETQYF
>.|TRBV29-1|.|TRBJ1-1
TGCAGCGTTAAACTGGCTAGGGAAGCTTTCTTT
CSVKLAREAFF
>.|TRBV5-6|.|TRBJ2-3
TGTGCCAGCAGCTTGGTCTCCAGGGATCCAGATACGCAGTATTTT
CASSLVSRDPDTQYF
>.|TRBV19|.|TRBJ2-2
TGTGCCAGTAGTATTTCCGCGAACACCGGGGAGCTGTTTTTT
CASSISANTGELFF
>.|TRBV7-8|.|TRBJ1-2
TGTGCCAGCAGCTTAGATTTGGGCTCGGGCTACACCTTC
CASSLDLGSGYTF
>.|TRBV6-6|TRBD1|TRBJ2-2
TGTGCCAGCGCAACAGGGGGGACCGGGGAGCTGTTTTTT
CASATGGTGELFF
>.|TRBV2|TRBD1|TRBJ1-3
TGTGCCAGCAGGGACAGGGCTGGAAACACCATATATTTT
CASRDRAGNTIYF
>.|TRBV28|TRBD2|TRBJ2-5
TGTGCCAGCAGCCCCGGGGGGGCCCAGGAGACCCAGTACTTC
CASSPGGAQETQYF
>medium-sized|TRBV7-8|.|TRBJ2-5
TGTGCCAGCATAAGGTGGGCGGGGCTCCAAGAGACCCAGTACTTC
CASIRWAGLQETQYF
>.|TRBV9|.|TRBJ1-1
TGTGCCAGCAGCGCGGGCAGGGCGAGTACTGAAGCTTTCTTT
CASSAGRASTEAFF
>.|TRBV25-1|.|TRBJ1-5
TGTGCCAGCAGTCAAGGACAGACCAATCAGCCCCAGCATTTT
CASSQGQTNQPQHF
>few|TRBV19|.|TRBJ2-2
TGTGCCAGTAGTATAGCGCTGCGGGATCCCACCGGGGAGCTGTTTTTT
CASSIALRDPTGELFF
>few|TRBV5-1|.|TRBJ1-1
TGCGCCAGCAGCCCTGCTGGGACAACGAACACTGAAGCTTTCTTT
CASSPAGTTNTEAFF
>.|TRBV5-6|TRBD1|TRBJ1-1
TGTGCCAGCAGCTGGACAGGGACGAACACTGAAGCTTTCTTT
CASSWTGTNTEAFF
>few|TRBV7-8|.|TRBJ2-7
TGTGCCAGCAAAAGTAACAGGGCCACCTACGAGCAGTACTTC
CASKSNRATYEQYF
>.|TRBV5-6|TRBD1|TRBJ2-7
TGTGCCAGCAGCCCCGTAAGACAGGGGAAGTACGAGCAGTACTTC
CASSPVRQGKYEQYF
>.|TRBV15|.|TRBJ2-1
TGTGCCACCACTAGCTTCCACAATGAGCAGTTCTTC
CATTSFHNEQFF
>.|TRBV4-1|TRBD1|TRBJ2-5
TGCGCCAGCAGCCACGGGACAGGGATGTACTTC
CASSHGTGMYF
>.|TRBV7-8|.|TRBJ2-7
TGTGCCAGCAGCTTAGCGGGACGGGGGACTCCCTACGAGCAGTACTTC
CASSLAGRGTPYEQYF
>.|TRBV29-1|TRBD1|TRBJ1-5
TGCAGCGCCGTGGGACAGGCAAATCAGCCCCAGCATTTT
CSAVGQANQPQHF
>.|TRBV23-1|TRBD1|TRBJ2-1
TGCGCCAGCAGTCAACCGGGACAGGGGCAGTGGGGGACCTACAATGAGCAGTTCTTC
CASSQPGQGQWGTYNEQFF
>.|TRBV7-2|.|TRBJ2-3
TGTGCCAGCAGCTTAGGTCCAAGCGGAAGCACAGATACGCAGTATTTT
CASSLGPSGSTDTQYF
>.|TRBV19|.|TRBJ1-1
TGTGCCAGTAGTACTCCGGGGGGGAACACTGAAGCTTTCTTT
CASSTPGGNTEAFF
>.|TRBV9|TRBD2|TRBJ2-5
TGTGCCAGCAGCACGGGACTAGCGGTTCCTCAAGAGACCCAGTACTTC
CASSTGLAVPQETQYF
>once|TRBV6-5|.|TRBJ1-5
TGTGCCAGCAGTTACCTTGGCAGCAATCAGCCCCAGCATTTT
CASSYLGSNQPQHF
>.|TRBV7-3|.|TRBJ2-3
TGTGCCAGCAGCTCCCCCGTGACAGGTCCCACAGATACGCAGTATTTT
CASSSPVTGPTDTQYF
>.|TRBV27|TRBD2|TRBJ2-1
TGTGCCAGCAGGTTAGCGGGAGACTCCTACAATGAGCAGTTCTTC
CASRLAGDSYNEQFF
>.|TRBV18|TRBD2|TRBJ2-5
TGTGCCAGCTCACCGGCACGCGGGACTAGCACCCAAGAGACCCAGTACTTC
CASSPARGTSTQETQYF
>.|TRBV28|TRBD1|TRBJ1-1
TGTGCCAGCAGTCTAAACCCGGGACAGGTGGCGGACACTGAAGCTTTCTTT
CASSLNPGQVADTEAFF
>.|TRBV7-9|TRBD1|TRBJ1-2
TGTGCCAGCAGCTTGGGACAGGGGGCGGAGGATGGCTACACCTTC
CASSLGQGAEDGYTF
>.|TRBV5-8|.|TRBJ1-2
TGTGCCAGCACCTCGATCAGAAACTATGGCTACACCTTC
CASTSIRNYGYTF
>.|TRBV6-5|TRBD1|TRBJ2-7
TGTGCCACTGCAGCACAGGGGGCAAGGCAGTACTTC
CATAAQGARQYF
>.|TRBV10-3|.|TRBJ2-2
TGTGCCATCAGTCGGACAGAAAACACCGGGGAGCTGTTTTTT
CAISRTENTGELFF
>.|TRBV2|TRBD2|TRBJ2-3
TGTGCCAGAGCCGGGACTAGCGGGGGCACCACTAGCACAGATACGCAGTATTTT
CARAGTSGGTTSTDTQYF
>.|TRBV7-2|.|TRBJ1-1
TGTGCCAGCTTCGAGGGCAGCTGGACTGAAGCTTTCTTT
CASFEGSWTEAFF
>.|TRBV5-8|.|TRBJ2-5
TGTGCCAGCAGCTGGGACTTCCTTGAGACCCAGTACTTC
CASSWDFLETQYF
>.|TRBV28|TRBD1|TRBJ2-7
TGTGCCAGCAGTTTATCGCCAGGGGGCTACGAGCAGTACTTC
CASSLSPGGYEQYF
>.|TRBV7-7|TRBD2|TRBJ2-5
TGTGCTAGCAGCTTATGGGGCGGGAGAGGGGAGACCCAGTACTTC
CASSLWGGRGETQYF
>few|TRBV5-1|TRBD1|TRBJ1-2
TGCGCCAGCAGCTACAAAGACAGGGGTATAGACTATGGCTACACCTTC
CASSYKDRGIDYGYTF
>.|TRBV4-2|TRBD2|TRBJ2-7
TGTGCCAGCAGCCAAGTGAGGGGCGGGAGTCGGGACTACGAGCAGTACTTC
CASSQVRGGSRDYEQYF
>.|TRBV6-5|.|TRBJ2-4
TGTGCCAGCAGTTACTCTCCAACGGGAAACATTCAGTACTTC
CASSYSPTGNIQYF
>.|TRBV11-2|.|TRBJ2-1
TGTGCCAGCAAAGCCGACTCCCTCTATGAGCAGTTCTTC
CASKADSLYEQFF
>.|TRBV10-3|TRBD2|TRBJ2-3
TGTGCCATCAGTGGGGTAGCGGGAGGTCTAACAGATACGCAGTATTTT
CAISGVAGGLTDTQYF
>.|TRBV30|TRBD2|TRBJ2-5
TGTGCCTGGAGTGGGGGACTAGCGAAGACCCAGTACTTC
CAWSGGLAKTQYF
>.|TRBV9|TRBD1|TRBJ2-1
TGTGCCAGCAGCGTAGACACAGGGGGCTCCTACAATGAGCAGTTCTTC
CASSVDTGGSYNEQFF
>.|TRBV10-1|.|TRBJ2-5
TGCGCCAGCAGTGAGTCAACGGTTAAAGAGACCCAGTACTTC
CASSESTVKETQYF
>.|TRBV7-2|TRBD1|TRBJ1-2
TGTGCCAGCAGCTTGGACAGGAGGAACTATGGCTACACCTTC
CASSLDRRNYGYTF
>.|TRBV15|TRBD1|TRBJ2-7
TGTGCCACCAGCGATACAGGGGACTACGAGCAGTACTTC
CATSDTGDYEQYF
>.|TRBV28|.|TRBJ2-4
TGTGCCAGCAGTTTTAGCCCGGCAGGGGCGGTTCAGTACTTC
CASSFSPAGAVQYF
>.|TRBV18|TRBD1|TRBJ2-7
TGTGCCAGCTCAGACGGGACAGGGAGGGAGCAGTACTTC
CASSDGTGREQYF
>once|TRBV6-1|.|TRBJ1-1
TGTGCCAGCAGCCCCATTTTAGTAAGAGCTTTCTTT
CASSPILVRAFF
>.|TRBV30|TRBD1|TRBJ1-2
TGTGCCTGGAGGCTGACGGCAGGGGGCGGGGATGGCTACACCTTC
CAWRLTAGGGDGYTF